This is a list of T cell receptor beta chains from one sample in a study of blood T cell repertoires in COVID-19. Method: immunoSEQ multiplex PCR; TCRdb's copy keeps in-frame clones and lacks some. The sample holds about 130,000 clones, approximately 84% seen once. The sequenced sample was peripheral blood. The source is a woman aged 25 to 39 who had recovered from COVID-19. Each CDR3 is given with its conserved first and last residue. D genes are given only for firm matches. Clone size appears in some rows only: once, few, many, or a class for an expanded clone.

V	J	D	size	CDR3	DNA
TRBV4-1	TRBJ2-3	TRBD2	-	CASSQRTSGRGGTDTQYF	TGCGCCAGCAGCCAGAGGACTAGCGGGAGGGGAGGCACAGATACGCAGTATTTT
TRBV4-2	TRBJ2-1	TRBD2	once	CASSPPGTSGSGSYNEQFF	TGTGCCAGCAGCCCACCGGGGACTAGCGGGAGCGGGTCCTACAATGAGCAGTTCTTC
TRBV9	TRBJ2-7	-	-	CASSVAVGAPYEQYF	TGTGCCAGCAGCGTAGCAGTGGGGGCCCCCTACGAGCAGTACTTC
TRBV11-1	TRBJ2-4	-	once	CASSFGQMYIQYF	TGTGCCAGCAGCTTTGGACAGATGTACATTCAGTACTTC
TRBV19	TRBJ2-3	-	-	CAQMGPPYTDTQYF	TGTGCCCAGATGGGGCCACCGTACACAGATACGCAGTATTTT
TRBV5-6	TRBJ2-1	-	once	CASQHRGVANNEQFF	TGTGCCAGCCAACATCGCGGGGTAGCGAACAATGAGCAGTTCTTC
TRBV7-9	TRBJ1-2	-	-	CASSLTTGYYGYTF	TGTGCCAGCAGCTTAACGACAGGCTACTATGGCTACACCTTC
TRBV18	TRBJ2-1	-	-	CASSPKLVGGHNEQFF	TGTGCCAGCTCACCAAAGTTGGTAGGCGGGCACAATGAGCAGTTCTTC
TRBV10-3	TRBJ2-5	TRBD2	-	CAISEPREGQETQYF	TGTGCCATCAGTGAGCCCCGGGAGGGTCAAGAGACCCAGTACTTC
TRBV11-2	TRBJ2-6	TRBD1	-	CASSGRDRGPGANVLTF	TGTGCCAGCAGCGGCCGGGACAGGGGGCCTGGGGCCAACGTCCTGACTTTC
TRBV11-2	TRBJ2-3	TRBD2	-	CASSRTSGREDTQYF	TGTGCCAGCAGCCGGACTAGCGGAAGGGAAGATACGCAGTATTTT
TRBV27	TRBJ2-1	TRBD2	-	CATGRSSYNEQFF	TGTGCTACCGGGAGGAGCTCCTACAATGAGCAGTTCTTC
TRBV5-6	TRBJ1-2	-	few	CASSFTREYGYTF	TGTGCCAGCAGCTTTACCAGGGAATATGGCTACACCTTC
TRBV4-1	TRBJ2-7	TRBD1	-	CASSPATGPYEQYF	TGCGCCAGCAGCCCCGCGACAGGGCCCTACGAGCAGTACTTC
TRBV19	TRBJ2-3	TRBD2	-	CASSMTSGYSTDTQYF	TGTGCCAGTAGTATGACTAGCGGGTATAGCACAGATACGCAGTATTTT
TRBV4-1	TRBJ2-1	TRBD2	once	CASSQVFTSGSHEQFF	TGCGCCAGCAGCCAAGTTTTCACTAGCGGGAGTCATGAGCAGTTCTTC
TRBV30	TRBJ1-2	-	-	CAWSVSGAPNGYTF	TGTGCCTGGAGTGTTTCAGGTGCTCCTAATGGCTACACCTTC
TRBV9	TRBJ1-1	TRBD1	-	CASSVSDRGSTFF	TGTGCCAGCAGCGTATCGGACAGGGGTTCGACTTTCTTT
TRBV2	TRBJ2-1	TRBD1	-	CASSGTGYNEQFF	TGTGCCAGCAGTGGGACAGGTTACAATGAGCAGTTCTTC
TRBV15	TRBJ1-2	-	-	CATSREAPLTYGYTF	TGTGCCACCAGCAGAGAGGCACCCCTCACCTATGGCTACACCTTC
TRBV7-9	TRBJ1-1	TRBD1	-	CASSPRQGASTEAFF	TGTGCCAGCAGCCCCCGACAGGGGGCCAGCACTGAAGCTTTCTTT
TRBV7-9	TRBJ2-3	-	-	CASREIWGSTDTQYF	TGTGCCAGCAGAGAGATTTGGGGCAGCACAGATACGCAGTATTTT
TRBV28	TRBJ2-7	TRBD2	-	CASSFRRSTGTSGGSGYEQYF	TGTGCCAGCAGTTTCCGACGCTCCACCGGGACTAGCGGAGGGAGCGGGTACGAGCAGTACTTC
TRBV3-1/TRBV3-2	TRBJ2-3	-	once	CASSQDYTDTQYF	TGTGCCAGCAGCCAAGATTACACAGATACGCAGTATTTT
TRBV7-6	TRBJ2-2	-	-	CASSRGPSQPNTGELFF	TGTGCCAGCAGCCGAGGCCCGAGTCAACCGAACACCGGGGAGCTGTTTTTT
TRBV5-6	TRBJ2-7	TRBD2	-	CASSLRTSGATEQYF	TGTGCCAGCAGCTTAAGGACTAGCGGGGCTACAGAGCAGTACTTC
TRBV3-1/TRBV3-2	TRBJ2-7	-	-	CASSQQRNRGEQYF	TGTGCCAGCAGCCAGCAGCGGAACCGGGGCGAGCAGTACTTC
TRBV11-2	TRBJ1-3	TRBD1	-	CASSWGTGKNTIYF	TGTGCCAGCAGCTGGGGGACAGGGAAGAACACCATATATTTT
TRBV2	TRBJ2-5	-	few	CASTAGQGSIETQYF	TGTGCCAGCACCGCTGGGCAGGGAAGTATTGAGACCCAGTACTTC
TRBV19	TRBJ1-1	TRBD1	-	CASRRQGGLNTEAFF	TGTGCCAGTAGACGACAGGGGGGATTGAACACTGAAGCTTTCTTT
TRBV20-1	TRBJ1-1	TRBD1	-	CSASVPGRGSKNTEAFF	TGCAGTGCTAGTGTCCCGGGCAGGGGGTCAAAGAACACTGAAGCTTTCTTT
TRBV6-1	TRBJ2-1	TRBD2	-	CASSVEGSGGHNEQFF	TGTGCCAGCAGTGTTGAGGGTAGCGGGGGGCACAATGAGCAGTTCTTC
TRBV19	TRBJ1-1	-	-	CASIRTSGTSSYTEAFF	TGTGCCAGTATTCGAACGAGCGGTACCTCCTCATACACTGAAGCTTTCTTT
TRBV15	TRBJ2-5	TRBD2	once	CATSRADSGVRETQYF	TGTGCCACCAGCAGAGCCGATAGCGGGGTACGCGAGACCCAGTACTTC
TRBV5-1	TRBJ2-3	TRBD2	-	CASQTGGTDTQYF	TGCGCCAGCCAAACGGGAGGGACAGATACGCAGTATTTT
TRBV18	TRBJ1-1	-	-	CASSPNGGVDTEAFF	TGTGCCAGCTCTCCCAATGGGGGGGTCGACACTGAAGCTTTCTTT
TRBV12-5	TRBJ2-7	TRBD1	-	CASETGTGTYEQYF	TGTGCTAGTGAGACGGGGACAGGGACCTACGAGCAGTACTTC
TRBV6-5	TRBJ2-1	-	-	CASKIYFSSYNEQFF	TGTGCCAGCAAAATTTATTTCAGCTCCTACAATGAGCAGTTCTTC
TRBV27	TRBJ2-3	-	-	CASSLARGGTDTQYF	TGTGCCAGCAGTTTAGCCAGGGGGGGCACAGATACGCAGTATTTT
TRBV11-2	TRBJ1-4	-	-	CASSRGQLNEKLFF	TGTGCCAGCAGCCGAGGACAGCTTAATGAAAAACTGTTTTTT
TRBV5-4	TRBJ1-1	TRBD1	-	CASRNPGTGRTEAFF	TGTGCCAGCAGGAACCCCGGGACAGGGAGAACTGAAGCTTTCTTT